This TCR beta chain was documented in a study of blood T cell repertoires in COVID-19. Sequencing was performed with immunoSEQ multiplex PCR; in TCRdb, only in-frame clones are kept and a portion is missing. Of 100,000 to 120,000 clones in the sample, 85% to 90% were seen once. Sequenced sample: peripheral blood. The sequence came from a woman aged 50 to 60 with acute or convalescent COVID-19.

DNA for the CDR3: TGTGCCAGCCCCCCCGCGTACGAGCAGTACTTC. As protein: CASPPAYEQYF. The V gene is TRBV9, the J gene TRBJ2-7; no firm D call. V was pared by 7 bases and J by 4 bases, with 9 bases between. The CDR3 consists of 11 residues. The V gene's germline CDR1 is SGDLS and CDR2 YYNGEE.